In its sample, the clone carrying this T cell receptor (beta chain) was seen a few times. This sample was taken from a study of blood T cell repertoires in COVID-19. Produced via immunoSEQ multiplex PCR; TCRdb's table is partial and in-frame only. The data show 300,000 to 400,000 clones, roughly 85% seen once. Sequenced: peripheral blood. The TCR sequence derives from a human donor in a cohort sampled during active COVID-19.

The CDR3 DNA reads as TGTGCCAGCAGCTTACGGGCGGGGAGCACAGATACGCAGTATTTT. It codes for CASSLRAGSTDTQYF. The genes are TRBV7-2 and TRBJ2-3, with D maybe TRBD2 (6 bases). V was shortened by 2 bases and J by 0 bases, with 9 bases between the two germline ends. The CDR3 runs 15 residues. Germline CDR1 and CDR2: SGHTA and FQGNSA.